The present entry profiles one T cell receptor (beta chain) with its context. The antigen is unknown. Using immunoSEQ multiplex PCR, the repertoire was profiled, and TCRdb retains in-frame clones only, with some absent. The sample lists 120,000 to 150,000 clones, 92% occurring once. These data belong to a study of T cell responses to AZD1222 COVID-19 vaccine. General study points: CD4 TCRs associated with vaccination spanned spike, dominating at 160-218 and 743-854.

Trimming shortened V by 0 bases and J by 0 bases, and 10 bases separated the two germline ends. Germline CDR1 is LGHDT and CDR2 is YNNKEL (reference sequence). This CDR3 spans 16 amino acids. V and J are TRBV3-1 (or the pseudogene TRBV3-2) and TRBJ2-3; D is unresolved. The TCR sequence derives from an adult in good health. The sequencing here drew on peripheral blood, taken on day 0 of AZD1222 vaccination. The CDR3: CASSQDTRASTDTQYF. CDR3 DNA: TGTGCCAGCAGCCAAGATACAAGGGCTAGCACAGATACGCAGTATTTT.